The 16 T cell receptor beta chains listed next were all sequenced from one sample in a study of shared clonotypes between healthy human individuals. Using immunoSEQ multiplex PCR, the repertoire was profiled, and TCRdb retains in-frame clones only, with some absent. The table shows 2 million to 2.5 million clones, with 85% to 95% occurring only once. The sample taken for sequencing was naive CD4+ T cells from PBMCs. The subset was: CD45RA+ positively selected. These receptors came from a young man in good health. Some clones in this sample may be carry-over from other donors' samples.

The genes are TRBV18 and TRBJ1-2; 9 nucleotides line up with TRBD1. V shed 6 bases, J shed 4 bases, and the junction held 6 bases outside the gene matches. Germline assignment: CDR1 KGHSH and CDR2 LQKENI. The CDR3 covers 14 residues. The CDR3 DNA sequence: TGTGCCAGCTCTCAAGAGACAGGGGGCTATGGCTACACCTTC. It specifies CASSQETGGYGYTF.

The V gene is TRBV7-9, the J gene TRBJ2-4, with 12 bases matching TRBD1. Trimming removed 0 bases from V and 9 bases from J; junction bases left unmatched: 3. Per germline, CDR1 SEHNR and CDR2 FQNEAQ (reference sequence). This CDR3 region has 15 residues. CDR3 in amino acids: CASSLAAGQGAIQYF. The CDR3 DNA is TGTGCCAGCAGCTTAGCCGCGGGACAGGGGGCCATTCAGTACTTC.

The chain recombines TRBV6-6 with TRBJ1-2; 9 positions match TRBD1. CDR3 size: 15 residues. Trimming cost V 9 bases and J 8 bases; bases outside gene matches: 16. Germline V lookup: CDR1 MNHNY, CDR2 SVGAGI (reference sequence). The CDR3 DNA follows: TGTGCCAGTTATGACCGGGACAGGGAACTTCTAGGCTACACCTTC. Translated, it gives CASYDRDRELLGYTF.

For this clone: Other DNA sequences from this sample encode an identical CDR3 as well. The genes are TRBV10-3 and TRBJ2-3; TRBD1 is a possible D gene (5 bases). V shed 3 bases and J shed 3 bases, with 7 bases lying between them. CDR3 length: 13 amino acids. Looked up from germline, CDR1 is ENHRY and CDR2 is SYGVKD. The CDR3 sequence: CAISDRVTDTQYF. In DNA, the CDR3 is TGTGCCATCAGTGACAGGGTAACAGATACGCAGTATTTT.

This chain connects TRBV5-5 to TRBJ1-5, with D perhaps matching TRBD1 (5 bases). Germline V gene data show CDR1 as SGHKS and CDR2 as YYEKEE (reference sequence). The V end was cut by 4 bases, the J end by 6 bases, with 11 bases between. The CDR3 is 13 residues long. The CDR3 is CASSRDLIQPQHF. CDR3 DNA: TGTGCCAGCAGCCGGGACTTAATTCAGCCCCAGCATTTT.

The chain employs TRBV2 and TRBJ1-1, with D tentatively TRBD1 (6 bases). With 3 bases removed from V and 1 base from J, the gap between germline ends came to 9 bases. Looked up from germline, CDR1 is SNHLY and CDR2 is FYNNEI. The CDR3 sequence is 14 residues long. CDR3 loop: CASSDPGENTEAFF. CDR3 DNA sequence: TGTGCCAGCAGTGATCCAGGGGAGAACACTGAAGCTTTCTTT.

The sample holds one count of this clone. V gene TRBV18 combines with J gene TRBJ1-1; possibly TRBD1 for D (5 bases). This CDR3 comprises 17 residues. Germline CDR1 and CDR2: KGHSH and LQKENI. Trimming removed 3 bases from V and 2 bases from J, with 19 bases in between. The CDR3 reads CASSPTWRGSPNTEAFF. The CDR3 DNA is TGTGCCAGCTCACCCACGTGGAGGGGTTCTCCAAACACTGAAGCTTTCTTT. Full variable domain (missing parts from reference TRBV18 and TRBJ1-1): NAGVMQNPRHLVRRRGQEARLRCSPMKGHSHVYWYRQLPEEGLKFMVYLQKENIIDESGMPKERFSAEFPKEGPSILRIQQVVRGDSAAYFCASSPTWRGSPNTEAFFGQGTRLTVV.

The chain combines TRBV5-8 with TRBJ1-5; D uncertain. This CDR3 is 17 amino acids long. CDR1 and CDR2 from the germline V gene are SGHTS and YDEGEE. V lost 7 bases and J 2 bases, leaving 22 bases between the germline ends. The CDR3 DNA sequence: TGTGCCAGCTCCTTGACCTTTAGGGAGATAGGCAATCAGCCCCAGCATTTT. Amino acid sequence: CASSLTFREIGNQPQHF.

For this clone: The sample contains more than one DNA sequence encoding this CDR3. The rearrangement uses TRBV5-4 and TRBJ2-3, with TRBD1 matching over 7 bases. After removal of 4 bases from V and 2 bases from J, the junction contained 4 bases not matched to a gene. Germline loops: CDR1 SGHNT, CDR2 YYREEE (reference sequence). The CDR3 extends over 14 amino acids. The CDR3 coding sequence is TGTGCCAGCAGCCGAGGACAGGACACAGATACGCAGTATTTT. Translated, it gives CASSRGQDTDTQYF.

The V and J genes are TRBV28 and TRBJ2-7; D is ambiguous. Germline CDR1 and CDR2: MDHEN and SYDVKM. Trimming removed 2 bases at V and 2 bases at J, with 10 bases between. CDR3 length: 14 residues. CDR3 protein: CASSLLTRTYEQYF. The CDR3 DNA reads TGTGCCAGCAGTTTACTAACACGAACCTACGAGCAGTACTTC.

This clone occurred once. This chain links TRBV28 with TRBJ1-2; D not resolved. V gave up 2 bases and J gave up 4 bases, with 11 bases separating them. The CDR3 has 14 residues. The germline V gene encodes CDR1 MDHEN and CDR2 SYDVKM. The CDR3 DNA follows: TGTGCCAGCAGTTTAAGAGAAACTACCTATGGCTACACCTTC. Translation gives CASSLRETTYGYTF.

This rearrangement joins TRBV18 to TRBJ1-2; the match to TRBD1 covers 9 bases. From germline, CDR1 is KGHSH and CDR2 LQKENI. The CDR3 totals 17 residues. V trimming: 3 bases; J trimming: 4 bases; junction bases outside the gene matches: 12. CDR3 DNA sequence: TGTGCCAGCTCACCTACGGTGGGGACAGGGTTTTCCTATGGCTACACCTTC. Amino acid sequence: CASSPTVGTGFSYGYTF.

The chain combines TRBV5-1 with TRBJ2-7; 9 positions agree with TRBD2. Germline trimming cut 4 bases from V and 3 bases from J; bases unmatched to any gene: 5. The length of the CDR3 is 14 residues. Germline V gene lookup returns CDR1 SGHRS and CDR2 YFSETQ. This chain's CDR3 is CASSETTSGYEQYF. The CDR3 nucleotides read TGCGCCAGCAGCGAAACGACTAGCGGCTACGAGCAGTACTTC.

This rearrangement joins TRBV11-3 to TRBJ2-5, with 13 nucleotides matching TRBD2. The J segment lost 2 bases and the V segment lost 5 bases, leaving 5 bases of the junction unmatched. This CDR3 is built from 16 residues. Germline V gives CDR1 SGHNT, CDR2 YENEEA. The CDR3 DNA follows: TGTGCCAGCAGCCTCGGGACTAGCGGGACTCAAGAGACCCAGTACTTC. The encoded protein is CASSLGTSGTQETQYF.

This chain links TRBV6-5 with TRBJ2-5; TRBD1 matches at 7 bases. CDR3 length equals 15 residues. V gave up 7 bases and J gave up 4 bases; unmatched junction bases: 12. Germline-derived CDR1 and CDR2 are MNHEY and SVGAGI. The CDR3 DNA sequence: TGTGCCAGCACCCCGGGACAGCCGTTTGGAGAGACCCAGTACTTC. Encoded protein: CASTPGQPFGETQYF.

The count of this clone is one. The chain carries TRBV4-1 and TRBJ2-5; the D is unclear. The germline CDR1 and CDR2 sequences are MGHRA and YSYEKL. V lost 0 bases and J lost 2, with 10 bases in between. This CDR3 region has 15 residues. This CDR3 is CASSQDLAGQETQYF. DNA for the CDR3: TGCGCCAGCAGCCAAGATCTGGCAGGTCAAGAGACCCAGTACTTC.